One and the same sample provided the 3 T cell receptor beta chains below, sequenced in a study of OX40 agonist ivuxolimab in advanced cancers. Data came from immunoSEQ multiplex PCR; TCRdb stores just in-frame clones and leaves some out. The table records about 150,000 clones, under 95% of them present only once. Sequenced material: CD4+ or CD8+ T cells sorted from blood, taken in a trial of the OX40 agonist ivuxolimab. These TCRs come from an adult with an advanced solid tumor such as melanoma, head and neck, liver or kidney cancer.

The chain uses TRBV30 and TRBJ2-3; 9 positions agree with TRBD2. This CDR3 comprises 15 residues. The ends lost 7 bases at V and 2 bases at J; junction bases unmatched: 10. Germline V lookup: CDR1 GTSNPN, CDR2 SVGIG (reference sequence). The CDR3 nucleotides read TGTGCCTCCAATGGTGCTAGCGGGATCACAGATACGCAGTATTTT. Translated, it gives CASNGASGITDTQYF.

V is TRBV7-2 and J is TRBJ2-1, with D unresolved. The CDR3 sequence is 15 residues long. Between the trimmed V and J ends, which lost 1 base and 9 bases, there was a span of 16 bases. The germline V gene has CDR1 SGHTA and CDR2 FQGNSA. CDR3 coding DNA: TGTGCCAGCAGCTTAGTTGGCCGGGCGTCCGGTGAGCAGTTCTTC. Protein product: CASSLVGRASGEQFF.

A single count supports this clone. The chain combines TRBV11-2 with TRBJ2-1; tentatively, D is TRBD1 (5 bases). The CDR3 extends over 15 amino acids. The V end lost 7 bases, the J end lost 3 bases, and 16 bases lay between the germline ends. The germline V gene encodes CDR1 SGHAT and CDR2 FQNNGV. The CDR3 DNA reads as TGTGCCAGCATCCAGGGCCCGCCGGTCTACAATGAGCAGTTCTTC. Residues: CASIQGPPVYNEQFF.